A single sample gave rise to the 19 T cell receptor beta chains below, sequenced in a study of blood T cell repertoires in COVID-19. Using immunoSEQ multiplex PCR, the repertoire was profiled, and TCRdb retains in-frame clones only, with some absent. This sample has approximately 67,000 clones, with about 91% found just once. Source material: peripheral blood. These receptors were taken from a human donor in a cohort sampled during active COVID-19.

This clone was seen a few times. The rearrangement links TRBV9 to TRBJ2-5; possible D gene TRBD1, 5 bases. The CDR3 has 14 residues. Trimming removed 0 bases at V and 5 bases at J, with 11 bases between. The V gene's germline CDR1 is SGDLS and CDR2 YYNGEE. DNA for the CDR3: TGTGCCAGCAGCGTAGATCCCACAGGCGAGACCCAGTACTTC. Translated: CASSVDPTGETQYF.

The J gene is TRBJ2-3, the V gene TRBV27; 7 nucleotides match TRBD2. V shed 4 bases and J 1 base; nucleotides not matched to a gene: 23. CDR1 and CDR2 from the germline V gene are MNHEY and SMNVEV (reference sequence). CDR3 length equals 21 residues. The CDR3 protein is CASSYLGRVPLAVGRTDTQYF. CDR3 nucleotide sequence: TGTGCCAGCAGTTACCTAGGACGGGTACCTCTAGCGGTCGGCCGCACAGATACGCAGTATTTT.

The chain uses TRBV10-2 and TRBJ2-1; TRBD2 agrees at 10 bases. The CDR3 totals 14 residues. V lost 9 bases, J lost 4 bases, and 6 bases stayed unmatched. The germline CDR1 and CDR2 sequences are WSHSY and SAAADI. CDR3 coding DNA: TGCGCCAGTTCACTAGCGGGGAGGTACAATGAGCAGTTCTTC. Protein product: CASSLAGRYNEQFF.

This clone was observed a few times. This chain connects TRBV10-3 to TRBJ2-1; 7 bases map to TRBD1. The CDR3 is 15 amino acids. J lost 2 bases, V lost 2 bases, and 3 bases had no gene match. Germline-derived CDR1 and CDR2 are ENHRY and SYGVKD. This CDR3 reads CAISEGTVTYNEQFF. The CDR3 DNA is TGTGCCATCAGTGAGGGGACAGTAACCTACAATGAGCAGTTCTTC.

The chain joins TRBV27 to TRBJ1-6; 9 bases are shared with TRBD1. This CDR3 spans 15 amino acids. The germline V gene has CDR1 MNHEY and CDR2 SMNVEV (reference sequence). The J segment lost 10 bases and the V segment lost 4 bases, leaving 8 bases of the junction unmatched. The CDR3 bases are TGTGCCAGCAGTTCCTTGGGACAGGGAGAATCACCCCTCCACTTT. Protein sequence: CASSSLGQGESPLHF.

The chain recombines TRBV7-2 with TRBJ2-7; a weak D match, TRBD1 (6 bases). The ends were cut back, 7 bases at V and 7 bases at J, with 20 bases in the middle. In germline, CDR1 is SGHTA, CDR2 FQGNSA. The CDR3 is 14 amino acids. This chain's CDR3 is CASTYTGMQSEQYF. In DNA form, the CDR3 reads TGTGCCAGCACCTACACAGGGATGCAATCAGAGCAGTACTTC.

This chain connects TRBV7-2 to TRBJ1-1; TRBD1 matches at 7 bases. The length of the CDR3 is 19 residues. From germline, CDR1 is SGHTA and CDR2 FQGNSA. Trimming took 6 bases from V and 1 from J; bases not matched to a gene: 20. This CDR3 is CASSKEARDRWFSNTEAFF. Written as DNA, the CDR3 is TGTGCCAGCAGTAAAGAGGCCCGGGACAGATGGTTTTCGAACACTGAAGCTTTCTTT.

The chain employs TRBV11-3 and TRBJ2-1; a possible D gene is TRBD1 (5 bases). Per germline, CDR1 SGHNT and CDR2 YENEEA. V was pared by 0 bases and J by 3 bases, with 6 bases between. The length of the CDR3 is 14 residues. CDR3 nucleotide sequence: TGTGCCAGCAGCTTAGACAGGGACTACAATGAGCAGTTCTTC. This gives the protein CASSLDRDYNEQFF.

The CDR3 reads CASSQDPAGGRTNTQYF. CDR3 sequence (DNA): TGCGCCAGCAGCCAAGATCCAGCGGGGGGACGCACGAATACGCAGTATTTT. The chain employs TRBV4-1 and TRBJ2-3; 9 bases line up with TRBD2. V trimming: 0 bases; J trimming: 7 bases; junction bases outside the gene matches: 11. Germline loops: CDR1 MGHRA, CDR2 YSYEKL. The CDR3 runs to 17 residues.

As DNA, the CDR3 is TGTGCCAGCAGCCCTACTCATTCACCCCTCCACTTT. Protein sequence: CASSPTHSPLHF. This chain joins TRBV7-8 and TRBJ1-6, with D unclear. Germline values: CDR1 SGHVS, CDR2 FQNEAQ. The CDR3 contains 12 residues. V was trimmed by 5 bases and J by 8 bases, leaving 7 bases between them.

The chain couples TRBV5-6 to TRBJ2-3; 8 bases map to TRBD1. Germline V CDR1 and CDR2: SGHDT, YYEEEE. This CDR3 has 16 residues. J was trimmed by 8 bases and V by 4 bases; bases with no gene match: 15. CDR3 nucleotides: TGTGCCAGCAGCCGGGACAGGTCCAAAACGCCCGGTACGCAGTATTTT. It yields the protein CASSRDRSKTPGTQYF. Supplemented by reference TRBV5-6 and TRBJ2-3, the full variable domain reads DAGVTQSPTHLIKTRGQQVTLRCSPKSGHDTVSWYQQALGQGPQFIFQYYEEEERQRGNFPDRFSGHQFPNYSSELNVNALLLGDSALYLCASSRDRSKTPGTQYFGPGTRLTVL.

The chain recombines TRBV6-2 or TRBV6-3 with TRBJ2-3; 9 nucleotides agree with TRBD2. CDR1 and CDR2 (germline): MNHEY, SVGEGT. The CDR3 is 17 residues long. The V gene end was trimmed by 5 bases and the J gene end by 0 bases; junction bases not matched to a gene: 9. For the CDR3, the DNA is TGTGCCAGCAGTAAAATGACTAGCGGAACTAGCACAGATACGCAGTATTTT. Amino acids: CASSKMTSGTSTDTQYF.

This clone was detected only once. The chain combines TRBV5-1 with TRBJ2-3; 7 bases line up with TRBD2. CDR1 SGHRS and CDR2 YFSETQ come from the germline V gene. Trimming at V came to 0 bases and at J to 4 bases, leaving 8 bases not matched to a gene. The CDR3 has 16 amino acids. CDR3 nucleotides: TGCGCCAGCAGCTTGGATGCTGGGGGGGGTGCAGATACGCAGTATTTT. Its translation: CASSLDAGGGADTQYF.

The V gene is TRBV12-3 or TRBV12-4, the J gene TRBJ1-2, with TRBD1 matching over 10 bases. The CDR3 is 13 residues long. Trimming took 6 bases from V and 5 from J; bases not matched to a gene: 3. The CDR3: CASRRTGGYGYTF. The CDR3 DNA reads as TGTGCCAGCAGGAGGACAGGGGGGTATGGCTACACCTTC.

The CDR3 loop reads CASSLPAAGGPSGELFF. CDR3 sequence (DNA): TGTGCCAGCTCCCTTCCTGCAGCGGGAGGGCCTTCCGGGGAGCTGTTTTTT. V usage is TRBV7-2 and J usage is TRBJ2-2, with 10 bases aligning to TRBD2. This CDR3 has 17 residues. Germline loops: CDR1 SGHTA, CDR2 FQGNSA. J lost 6 bases, V lost 8 bases, and 15 bases had no gene match.

The chain uses TRBV14 and TRBJ1-3, with D tentatively TRBD1 (6 bases). In germline, CDR1 is SGHDN, CDR2 FVKESK. The CDR3 sequence is 17 residues long. The ends were cut back, 0 bases at V and 0 bases at J, with 12 bases in the middle. CDR3 protein: CASSQDGTGFSGNTIYF. The CDR3 DNA reads TGTGCCAGCAGCCAAGATGGTACAGGGTTCTCTGGAAACACCATATATTTT.

The V call is TRBV7-3, the J call TRBJ2-1; the match to TRBD1 covers 10 bases. V was pared by 3 bases and J by 4 bases, with 3 bases of the junction left unmatched. Germline V gene data show CDR1 as SGHTA and CDR2 as FQGTGA. This CDR3 contains 15 residues. The CDR3 nucleotides read TGTGCCAGCAGCTTGGGGGGACAGGGGTACAATGAGCAGTTCTTC. Amino acids: CASSLGGQGYNEQFF.

The chain carries TRBV7-2 and TRBJ2-1; 11 bases agree with TRBD2. Germline V CDR1 and CDR2: SGHTA, FQGNSA. The trim removed 4 bases at V and 7 bases at J, leaving 6 bases unmatched. The length of the CDR3 is 15 residues. This chain's CDR3 is CASSSPGLAANEQFF. CDR3 nucleotide sequence: TGTGCCAGCAGCTCCCCGGGACTAGCGGCAAATGAGCAGTTCTTC.

This clone was observed once. This chain connects TRBV5-1 to TRBJ2-7, with a tentative D call TRBD1 (5 bases). CDR1 and CDR2 (germline): SGHRS, YFSETQ. Between the trimmed V and J ends, which lost 2 bases and 2 bases, there was a span of 17 bases. CDR3 length: 16 residues. This CDR3 reads CASSFQLGPEAYEQYF. DNA of the CDR3: TGCGCCAGCAGCTTTCAACTGGGGCCAGAAGCCTACGAGCAGTACTTC. The whole variable domain, remainder taken from reference TRBV5-1 and TRBJ2-7, is KAGVTQTPRYLIKTRGQQVTLSCSPISGHRSVSWYQQTPGQGLQFLFEYFSETQRNKGNFPGRFSGRQFSNSRSEMNVSTLELGDSALYLCASSFQLGPEAYEQYFGPGTRLTVT.